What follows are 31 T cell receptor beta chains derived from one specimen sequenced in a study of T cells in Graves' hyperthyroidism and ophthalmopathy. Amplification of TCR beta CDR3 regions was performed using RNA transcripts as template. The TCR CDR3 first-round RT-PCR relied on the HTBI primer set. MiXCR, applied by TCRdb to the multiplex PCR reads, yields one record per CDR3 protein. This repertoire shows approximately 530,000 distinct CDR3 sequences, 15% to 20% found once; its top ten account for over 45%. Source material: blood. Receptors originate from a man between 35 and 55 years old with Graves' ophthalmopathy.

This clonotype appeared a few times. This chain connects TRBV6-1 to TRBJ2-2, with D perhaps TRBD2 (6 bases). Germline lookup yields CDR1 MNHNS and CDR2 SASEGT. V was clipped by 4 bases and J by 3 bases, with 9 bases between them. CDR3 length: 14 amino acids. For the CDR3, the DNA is TGTGCCAGCAGTGGGCTAGCGTACACCGGGGAGCTGTTTTTT. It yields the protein CASSGLAYTGELFF.

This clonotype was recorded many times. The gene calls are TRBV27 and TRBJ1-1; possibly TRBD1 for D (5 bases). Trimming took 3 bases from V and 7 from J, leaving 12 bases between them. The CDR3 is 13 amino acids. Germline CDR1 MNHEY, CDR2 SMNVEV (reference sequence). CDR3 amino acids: CASSFSAGYEAFF. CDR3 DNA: TGTGCCAGCAGTTTTTCGGCAGGGTATGAAGCTTTCTTT.

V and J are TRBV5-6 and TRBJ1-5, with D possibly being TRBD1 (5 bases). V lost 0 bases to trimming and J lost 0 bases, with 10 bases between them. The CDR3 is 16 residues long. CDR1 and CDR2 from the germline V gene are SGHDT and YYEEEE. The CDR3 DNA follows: TGTGCCAGCAGCTTGGATCGGGGGAATAGCAATCAGCCCCAGCATTTT. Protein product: CASSLDRGNSNQPQHF.

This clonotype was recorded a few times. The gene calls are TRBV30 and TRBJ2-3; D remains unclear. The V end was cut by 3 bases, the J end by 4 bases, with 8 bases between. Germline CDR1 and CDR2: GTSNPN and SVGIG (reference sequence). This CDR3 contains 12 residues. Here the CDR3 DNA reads TGTGCCTGGAGGAACTTTCCAGATACGCAGTATTTT. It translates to CAWRNFPDTQYF.

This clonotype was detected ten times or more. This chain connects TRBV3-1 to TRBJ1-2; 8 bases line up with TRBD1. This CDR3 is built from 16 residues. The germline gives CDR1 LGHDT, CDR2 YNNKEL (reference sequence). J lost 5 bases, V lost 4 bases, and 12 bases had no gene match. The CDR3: CASSLWTGSPEYGYTF. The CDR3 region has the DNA TGTGCCAGCAGCCTTTGGACAGGGAGTCCTGAGTATGGCTACACCTTC.

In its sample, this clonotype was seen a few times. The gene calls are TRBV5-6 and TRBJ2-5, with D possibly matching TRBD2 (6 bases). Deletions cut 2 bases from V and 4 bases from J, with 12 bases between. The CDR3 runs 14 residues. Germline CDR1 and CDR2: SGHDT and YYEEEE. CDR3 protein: CASSFNRRGETQYF. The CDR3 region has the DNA TGTGCCAGCAGCTTTAACAGGAGGGGAGAGACCCAGTACTTC.

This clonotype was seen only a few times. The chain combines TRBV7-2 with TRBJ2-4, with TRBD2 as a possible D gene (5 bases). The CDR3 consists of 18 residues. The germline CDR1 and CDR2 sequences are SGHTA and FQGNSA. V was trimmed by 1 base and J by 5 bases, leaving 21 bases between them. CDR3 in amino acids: CASSLDPLGIGNQNIQYF. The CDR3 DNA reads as TGTGCCAGCAGCTTAGACCCCCTCGGGATAGGAAATCAAAACATTCAGTACTTC.

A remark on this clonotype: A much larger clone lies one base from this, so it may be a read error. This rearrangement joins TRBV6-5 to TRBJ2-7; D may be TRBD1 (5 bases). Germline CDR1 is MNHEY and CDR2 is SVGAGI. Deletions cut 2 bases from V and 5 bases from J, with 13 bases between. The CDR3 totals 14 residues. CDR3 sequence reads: CASSYLAGSHEQYF. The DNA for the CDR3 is TGTGCCAGCAGTTACCTCGCAGGGTCCCACGAGCAGTACTTC.

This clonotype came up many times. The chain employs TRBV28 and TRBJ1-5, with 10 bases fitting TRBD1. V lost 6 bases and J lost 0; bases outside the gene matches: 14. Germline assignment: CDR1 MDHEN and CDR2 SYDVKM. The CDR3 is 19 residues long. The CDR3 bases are TGTGCCAGCAGGGGACCGGGACAGGGGCGATCGTTTAGCAATCAGCCCCAGCATTTT. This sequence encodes CASRGPGQGRSFSNQPQHF. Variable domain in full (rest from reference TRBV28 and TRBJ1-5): DVKVTQSSRYLVKRTGEKVFLECVQDMDHENMFWYRQDPGLGLRLIYFSYDVKMKEKGDIPEGYSVSREKKERFSLILESASTNQTSMYLCASRGPGQGRSFSNQPQHFGDGTRLSIL.

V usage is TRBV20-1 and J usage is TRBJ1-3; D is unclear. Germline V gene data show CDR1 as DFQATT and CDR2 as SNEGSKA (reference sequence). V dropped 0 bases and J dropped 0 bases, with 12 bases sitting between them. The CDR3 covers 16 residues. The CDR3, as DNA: TGCAGTGCTAGAGATCGGGTCCGGAGCTCTGGAAACACCATATATTTT. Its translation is CSARDRVRSSGNTIYF.

As DNA, the CDR3 is TGTGCCAGCAGTTACCCGGGAAGACAGCGGACCTCGAACACCGGGGAGCTGTTTTTT. Translation: CASSYPGRQRTSNTGELFF. The chain recombines TRBV6-2 or TRBV6-3 with TRBJ2-2; the D gene could be TRBD1 or TRBD2 (5 bases each). The CDR3 runs to 19 residues. V lost 2 bases and J lost 0, with 19 bases in between. Germline assignment: CDR1 MNHEY and CDR2 SVGEGT.

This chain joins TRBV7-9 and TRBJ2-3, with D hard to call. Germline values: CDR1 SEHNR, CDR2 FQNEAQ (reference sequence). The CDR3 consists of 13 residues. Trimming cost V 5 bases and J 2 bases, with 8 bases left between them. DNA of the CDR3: TGTGCCAGCAGCGTGAGCCACACAGATACGCAGTATTTT. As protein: CASSVSHTDTQYF.

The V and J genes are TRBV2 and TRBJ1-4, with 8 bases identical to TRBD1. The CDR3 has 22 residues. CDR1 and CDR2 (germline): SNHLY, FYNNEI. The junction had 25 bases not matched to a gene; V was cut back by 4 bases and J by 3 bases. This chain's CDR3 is CASSVSPEADRVGGGANEKLFF. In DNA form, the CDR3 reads TGTGCCAGCAGTGTTAGTCCAGAAGCGGACAGGGTGGGCGGCGGTGCTAATGAAAAACTGTTTTTT.

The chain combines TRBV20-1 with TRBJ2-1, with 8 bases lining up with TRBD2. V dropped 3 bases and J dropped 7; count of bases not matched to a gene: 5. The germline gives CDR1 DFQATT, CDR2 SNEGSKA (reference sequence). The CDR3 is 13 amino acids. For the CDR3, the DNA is TGCAGTGCTAGGGGACTAGTGGATAATGAGCAGTTCTTC. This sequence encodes CSARGLVDNEQFF.

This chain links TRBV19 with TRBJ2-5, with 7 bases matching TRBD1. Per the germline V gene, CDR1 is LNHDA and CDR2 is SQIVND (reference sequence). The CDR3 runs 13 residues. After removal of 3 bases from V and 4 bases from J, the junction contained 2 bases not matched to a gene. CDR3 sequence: CASSINRGETQYF. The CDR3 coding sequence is TGTGCCAGTAGTATTAACAGGGGAGAGACCCAGTACTTC.

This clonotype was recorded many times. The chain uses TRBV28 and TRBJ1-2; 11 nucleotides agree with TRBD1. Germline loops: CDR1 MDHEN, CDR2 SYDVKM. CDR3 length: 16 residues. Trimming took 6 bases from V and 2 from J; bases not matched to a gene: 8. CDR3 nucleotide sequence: TGTGCCAGCAGCCCGTCGGACAGGGGGCACAACTATGGCTACACCTTC. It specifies CASSPSDRGHNYGYTF.

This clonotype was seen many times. The CDR3 is CATNLGGRVRDYTF. As DNA, the CDR3 is TGTGCCACCAACCTCGGGGGGAGGGTAAGAGACTACACCTTC. The V gene is TRBV12-3 or TRBV12-4, the J gene TRBJ1-2, with a possible D match to TRBD1 (5 bases). The CDR3 runs to 14 residues. Trimming pared 10 bases from V and 10 bases from J, leaving 25 bases between.

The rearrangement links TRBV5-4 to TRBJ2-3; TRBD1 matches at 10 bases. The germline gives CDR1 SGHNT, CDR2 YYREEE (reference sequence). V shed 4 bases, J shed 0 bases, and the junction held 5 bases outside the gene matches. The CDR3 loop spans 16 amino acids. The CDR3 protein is CASSGDRGRSTDTQYF. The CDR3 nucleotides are TGTGCCAGCAGCGGAGACAGGGGGCGAAGCACAGATACGCAGTATTTT.

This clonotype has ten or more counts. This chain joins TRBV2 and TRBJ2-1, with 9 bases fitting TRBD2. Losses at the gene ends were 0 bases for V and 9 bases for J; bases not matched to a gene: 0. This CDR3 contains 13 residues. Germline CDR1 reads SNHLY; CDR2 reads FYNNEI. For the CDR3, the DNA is TGTGCCAGCAGTGAAGCGCGGGGGGGTGAGCAGTTCTTC. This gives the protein CASSEARGGEQFF.

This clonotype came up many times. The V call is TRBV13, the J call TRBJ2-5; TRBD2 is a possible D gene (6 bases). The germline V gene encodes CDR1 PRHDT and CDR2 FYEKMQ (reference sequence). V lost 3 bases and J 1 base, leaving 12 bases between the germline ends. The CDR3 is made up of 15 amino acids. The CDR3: CASSFGGSGQETQYF. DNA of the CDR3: TGTGCCAGCAGCTTCGGGGGTAGCGGCCAAGAGACCCAGTACTTC. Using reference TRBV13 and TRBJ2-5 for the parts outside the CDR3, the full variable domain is AAGVIQSPRHLIKEKRETATLKCYPIPRHDTVYWYQQGPGQDPQFLISFYEKMQSDKGSIPDRFSAQQFSDYHSELNMSSLELGDSALYFCASSFGGSGQETQYFGPGTRLLVL.

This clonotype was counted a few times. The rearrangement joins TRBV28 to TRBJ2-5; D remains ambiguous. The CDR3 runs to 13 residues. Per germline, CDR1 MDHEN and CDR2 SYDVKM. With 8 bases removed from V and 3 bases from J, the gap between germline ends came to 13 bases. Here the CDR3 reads CASLSWGKETQYF. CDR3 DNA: TGTGCCAGCCTGTCGTGGGGTAAAGAGACCCAGTACTTC. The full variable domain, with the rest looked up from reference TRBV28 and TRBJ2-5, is DVKVTQSSRYLVKRTGEKVFLECVQDMDHENMFWYRQDPGLGLRLIYFSYDVKMKEKGDIPEGYSVSREKKERFSLILESASTNQTSMYLCASLSWGKETQYFGPGTRLLVL.

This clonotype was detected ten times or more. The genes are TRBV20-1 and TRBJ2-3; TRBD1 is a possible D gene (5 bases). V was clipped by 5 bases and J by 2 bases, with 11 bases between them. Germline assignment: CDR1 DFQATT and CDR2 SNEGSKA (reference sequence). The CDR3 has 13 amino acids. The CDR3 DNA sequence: TGCAGTGCTGCCGACAGCGACACAGATACGCAGTATTTT. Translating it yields CSAADSDTDTQYF.

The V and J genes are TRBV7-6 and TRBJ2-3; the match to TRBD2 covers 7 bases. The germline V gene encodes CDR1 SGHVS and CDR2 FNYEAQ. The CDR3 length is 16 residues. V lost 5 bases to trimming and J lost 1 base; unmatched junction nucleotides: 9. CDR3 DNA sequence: TGTGCCAGCAGCGCCGTGGGGGGGTACGGCACAGATACGCAGTATTTT. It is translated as CASSAVGGYGTDTQYF.

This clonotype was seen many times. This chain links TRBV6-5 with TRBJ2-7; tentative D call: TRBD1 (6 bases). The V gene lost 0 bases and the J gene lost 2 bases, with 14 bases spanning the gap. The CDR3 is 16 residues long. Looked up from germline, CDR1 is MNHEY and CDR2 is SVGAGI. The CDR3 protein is CASSYSIGQPTYEQYF. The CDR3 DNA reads TGTGCCAGCAGTTACTCGATAGGACAGCCAACCTACGAGCAGTACTTC.

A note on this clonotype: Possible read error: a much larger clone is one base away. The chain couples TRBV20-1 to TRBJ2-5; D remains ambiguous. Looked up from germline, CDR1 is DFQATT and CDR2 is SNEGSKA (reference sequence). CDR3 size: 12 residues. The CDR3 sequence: CRARVERETQYF. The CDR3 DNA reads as TGCAGAGCTAGAGTGGAGAGAGAGACCCAGTACTTC.

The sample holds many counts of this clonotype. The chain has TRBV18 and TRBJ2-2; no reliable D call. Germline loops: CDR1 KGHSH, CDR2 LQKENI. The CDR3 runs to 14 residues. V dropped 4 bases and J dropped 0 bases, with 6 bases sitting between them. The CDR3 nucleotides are TGTGCCAGCTCACAAATCCCGAACACCGGGGAGCTGTTTTTT. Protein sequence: CASSQIPNTGELFF.

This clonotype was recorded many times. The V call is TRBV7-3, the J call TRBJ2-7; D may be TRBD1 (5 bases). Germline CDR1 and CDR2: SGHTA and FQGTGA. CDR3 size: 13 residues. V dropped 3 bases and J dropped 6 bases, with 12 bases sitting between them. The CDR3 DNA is TGTGCCAGCAGCTTGGGGCAGTCAGGCGAGCAGTACTTC. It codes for CASSLGQSGEQYF.

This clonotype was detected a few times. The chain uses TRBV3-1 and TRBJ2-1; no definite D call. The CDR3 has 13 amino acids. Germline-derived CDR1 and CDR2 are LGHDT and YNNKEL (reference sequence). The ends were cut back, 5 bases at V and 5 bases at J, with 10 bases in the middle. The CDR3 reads CASSFYRNNEQFF. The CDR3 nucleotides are TGTGCCAGCAGCTTCTACCGGAACAATGAGCAGTTCTTC.

The DNA of the CDR3 is TGCGCCAGCAGCTCTGGGGACAGGGTCCAGGAGACCCAGTACTTC. This sequence encodes CASSSGDRVQETQYF. V and J are TRBV5-1 and TRBJ2-5, with 9 bases aligning to TRBD1. This CDR3 has 15 amino acids. The germline gives CDR1 SGHRS, CDR2 YFSETQ. The V gene end was trimmed by 3 bases and the J gene end by 5 bases; junction bases not matched to a gene: 8.

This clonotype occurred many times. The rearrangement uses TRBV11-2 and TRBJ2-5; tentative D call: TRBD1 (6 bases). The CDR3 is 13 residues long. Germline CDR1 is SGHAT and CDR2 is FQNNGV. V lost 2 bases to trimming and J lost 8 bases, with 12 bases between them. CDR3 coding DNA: TGTGCCAGCAGCTTAAGGGACAAGCAAACCCAGTACTTC. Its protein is CASSLRDKQTQYF.

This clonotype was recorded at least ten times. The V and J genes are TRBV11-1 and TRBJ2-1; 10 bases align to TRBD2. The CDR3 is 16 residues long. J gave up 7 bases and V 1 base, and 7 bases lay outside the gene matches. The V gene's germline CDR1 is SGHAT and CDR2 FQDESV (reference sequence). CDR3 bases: TGTGCCAGCAGCTTAGTCGGGACTAGCGAGACAAATGAGCAGTTCTTC. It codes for CASSLVGTSETNEQFF.